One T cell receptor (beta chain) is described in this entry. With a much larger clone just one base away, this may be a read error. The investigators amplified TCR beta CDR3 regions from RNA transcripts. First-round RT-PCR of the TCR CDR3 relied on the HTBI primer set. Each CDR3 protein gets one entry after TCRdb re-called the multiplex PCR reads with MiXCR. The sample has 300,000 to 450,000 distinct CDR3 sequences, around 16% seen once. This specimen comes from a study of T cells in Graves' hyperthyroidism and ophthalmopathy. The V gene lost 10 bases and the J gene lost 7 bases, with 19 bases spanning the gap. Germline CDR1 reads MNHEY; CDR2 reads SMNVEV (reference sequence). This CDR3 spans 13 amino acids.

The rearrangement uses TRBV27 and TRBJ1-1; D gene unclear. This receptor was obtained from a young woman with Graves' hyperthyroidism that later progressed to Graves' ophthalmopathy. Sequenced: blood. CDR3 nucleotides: TGTGCCAACAAATCGGCTAGGGTACTTGAAGCTTTCTTT. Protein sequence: CANKSARVLEAFF.